These T cell receptor beta chains were read from a single sample in a study of technical replicates of blood from a few donors. TCRdb keeps only in-frame clones here, not all; method: immunoSEQ multiplex PCR. The data hold 70,000 to 85,000 clones, with about nine tenths observed a single time. Sequencing was performed on T cells isolated from PBMCs. The receptors come from a human donor in good health. Both conserved end residues are part of each CDR3. D genes are given only for firm matches. Size is omitted from some rows. Given values are once, few, many or a class for expanded clones.

j_gene | d_gene | v_gene | abundance | CDR3aa | CDR3nt
TRBJ2-7 | TRBD1 | TRBV19 | - | CASSSGQGAYEQYF | TGTGCCAGTAGCAGTGGACAGGGGGCCTACGAGCAGTACTTC
TRBJ2-7 | - | TRBV15 | - | CATSGKVKGQFYEQYF | TGTGCCACCAGCGGCAAAGTTAAAGGACAGTTCTACGAGCAGTACTTC
TRBJ1-1 | - | TRBV5-1 | few | CASSLSTGNTEAFF | TGCGCCAGCAGCCTGTCGACGGGGAACACTGAAGCTTTCTTT
TRBJ2-5 | - | TRBV5-1 | - | CASSLGSAGGETQYF | TGCGCCAGCAGCTTGGGTTCAGCCGGGGGAGAGACCCAGTACTTC
TRBJ1-1 | TRBD1 | TRBV6-5 | few | CATLRGHTEAFF | TGTGCCACCCTAAGGGGGCACACTGAAGCTTTCTTT
TRBJ1-2 | - | TRBV5-4 | few | CASSLAGGLGYTF | TGTGCCAGCAGCTTGGCTGGGGGCCTGGGCTACACCTTC
TRBJ1-2 | TRBD1 | TRBV10-3 | - | CAISEARLGDSRGYTF | TGTGCCATCAGTGAAGCGCGTCTCGGGGACAGCAGAGGCTACACCTTC
TRBJ2-3 | - | TRBV14 | - | CASSQWTGSTADTQYF | TGTGCCAGCAGCCAGTGGACTGGATCAACGGCAGATACGCAGTATTTT
TRBJ2-1 | TRBD2 | TRBV10-1 | - | CASNSGNSGEQFF | TGCGCCAGCAATAGCGGGAATTCGGGTGAGCAGTTCTTC
TRBJ1-2 | TRBD1 | TRBV5-1 | - | CASRFGQEANYGYTF | TGCGCCAGCAGGTTCGGACAGGAGGCTAACTATGGCTACACCTTC
TRBJ1-2 | - | TRBV7-8 | - | CASSLAQREVVHYGYTF | TGTGCCAGCAGCTTAGCGCAAAGGGAGGTCGTGCACTATGGCTACACCTTC
TRBJ2-2 | - | TRBV9 | - | CASSPPRGTGELFF | TGTGCCAGCAGCCCCCCCCGGGGAACCGGGGAGCTGTTTTTT
TRBJ2-7 | TRBD1 | TRBV28 | - | CASRLRGKYEQYF | TGTGCCAGCCGTCTCAGGGGGAAGTACGAGCAGTACTTC
TRBJ2-2 | - | TRBV5-6 | - | CASSLGRQVNTGELFF | TGTGCCAGCAGCTTGGGGAGACAGGTTAACACCGGGGAGCTGTTTTTT
TRBJ2-1 | - | TRBV27 | once | CASSLPPRGVDNEQFF | TGTGCCAGCAGTTTACCCCCCAGGGGGGTGGACAATGAGCAGTTCTTC
TRBJ2-1 | TRBD2 | TRBV6-4 | - | CASSDPTSGRVVGNEQFF | TGTGCCAGCAGTGATCCGACTAGCGGGAGAGTAGTGGGCAATGAGCAGTTCTTC
TRBJ2-1 | - | TRBV11-1 | - | CASSLVSLYNEQFF | TGTGCCAGCAGCTTAGTATCTCTTTACAATGAGCAGTTCTTC
TRBJ1-1 | - | TRBV19 | - | CASTGGGLVNTEAFF | TGTGCCAGTACTGGGGGGGGATTGGTGAACACTGAAGCTTTCTTT
TRBJ1-3 | - | TRBV5-4 | - | CASSSRGNTIYF | TGTGCCAGCAGCTCCCGTGGAAACACCATATATTTT
TRBJ2-1 | - | TRBV10-1 | - | CASSELMALNYNEQFF | TGCGCCAGCAGTGAACTAATGGCGCTAAATTACAATGAGCAGTTCTTC
TRBJ1-5 | - | TRBV11-2 | - | CASSLESGQPQHF | TGTGCCAGCAGCTTAGAGTCAGGGCAGCCCCAGCATTTT
TRBJ1-1 | - | TRBV4-1 | - | CASSRGGTEAFF | TGCGCCAGCAGTAGAGGGGGCACTGAAGCTTTCTTT
TRBJ1-3 | - | TRBV30 | - | CAWSVQPRNTIYF | TGTGCCTGGAGTGTGCAACCTAGAAACACCATATATTTT
TRBJ2-5 | - | TRBV9 | - | CASSPGAGYPQETQYF | TGTGCCAGCAGCCCCGGGGCGGGATACCCACAAGAGACCCAGTACTTC
TRBJ2-7 | TRBD2 | TRBV4-1 | - | CASSRGLADYEQYF | TGCGCCAGCAGTCGGGGACTAGCGGACTACGAGCAGTACTTC
TRBJ2-3 | - | TRBV14 | - | CASSQDQRSWSTDTQYF | TGTGCCAGCAGCCAAGATCAACGCAGTTGGAGCACAGATACGCAGTATTTT
TRBJ2-7 | - | TRBV28 | once | CASSPSIFEQYF | TGTGCCAGCAGCCCCTCTATATTCGAGCAGTACTTC
TRBJ1-4 | - | TRBV6-4 | - | CASSESQGGEKLFF | TGTGCCAGCAGTGAAAGCCAGGGCGGAGAAAAACTGTTTTTT
TRBJ2-5 | TRBD2 | TRBV11-3 | - | CASSRGGAYQETQYF | TGTGCCAGCAGCCGCGGGGGAGCGTACCAAGAGACCCAGTACTTC
TRBJ2-2 | TRBD2 | TRBV30 | - | CAWSLAGGYTGELFF | TGTGCCTGGAGCCTAGCGGGAGGTTACACCGGGGAGCTGTTTTTT
TRBJ2-7 | - | TRBV6-5 | once | CASALAYGYEQYF | TGTGCCAGCGCGTTAGCCTACGGCTACGAGCAGTACTTC
TRBJ2-3 | TRBD2 | TRBV4-1 | - | CASSRFSPRLAGAADTQYF | TGCGCCAGCAGCCGCTTCTCGCCGAGACTAGCGGGAGCGGCAGATACGCAGTATTTT
TRBJ1-1 | - | TRBV5-1 | - | CASSLVGSVMNTEAFF | TGCGCCAGCAGCTTGGTTGGCAGCGTAATGAACACTGAAGCTTTCTTT
TRBJ2-2 | TRBD1 | TRBV9 | - | CASSEHQGAGELFF | TGTGCCAGCAGCGAACATCAGGGGGCGGGGGAGCTGTTTTTT
TRBJ2-7 | - | TRBV11-3 | - | CASSFDSSYEQYF | TGTGCCAGCAGCTTCGACTCCTCCTACGAGCAGTACTTC
TRBJ1-2 | TRBD1 | TRBV4-1 | - | CASSQGQGYRGYTF | TGCGCCAGCAGCCAAGGACAGGGATACCGCGGCTACACCTTC
TRBJ1-2 | TRBD1 | TRBV14 | - | CASSPRDRGHGYTF | TGTGCCAGCAGCCCCCGGGACAGGGGGCACGGCTACACCTTC
TRBJ2-2 | - | TRBV5-1 | - | CASSLRSSNTGELFF | TGCGCCAGCAGCTTACGGAGTTCGAACACCGGGGAGCTGTTTTTT
TRBJ1-5 | - | TRBV7-9 | - | CASSLVGGQPQHF | TGTGCCAGCAGCTTAGTAGGAGGGCAGCCCCAGCATTTT
TRBJ2-7 | TRBD2 | TRBV5-1 | - | CASSSQRDREQYF | TGCGCCAGCAGCTCCCAGCGGGATCGTGAGCAGTACTTC
TRBJ2-4 | - | TRBV6-6 | - | CASRPRGGLAKNIQYF | TGTGCCAGCAGACCCCGAGGCGGGTTAGCCAAAAACATTCAGTACTTC
TRBJ1-2 | - | TRBV18 | - | CASSPGLGNYGYTF | TGTGCCAGCTCACCGGGCCTCGGTAACTATGGCTACACCTTC